This is a list of T cell receptor beta chains from one sample in a study of CD8+ T cells in alopecia areata. Produced via immunoSEQ multiplex PCR; TCRdb's table is partial and in-frame only. The top ten hold over 13% of the sample, which has around 160,000 clones, more than 75% seen once. This sample comprised CD8+ T cells sorted from blood, obtained at week 0. Every receptor here comes from a human donor with alopecia areata. CDR3s include the opening cysteine and the closing phenylalanine or tryptophan. The D gene is left open where the match is weak. Clone sizes are given selectively: once, few, many, or a class where the clone is expanded.

>TRBV9|TRBD1|TRBJ2-2|.
CASSVKGAHTGELFF
TGTGCCAGCAGCGTTAAGGGGGCACACACCGGGGAGCTGTTTTTT
>TRBV7-9|.|TRBJ2-1|.
CASSLDPGYNEQFF
TGTGCCAGCAGCTTAGATCCAGGCTACAATGAGCAGTTCTTC
>TRBV2|.|TRBJ2-7|.
CASKGYEQYF
TGTGCCAGCAAGGGCTACGAGCAGTACTTC
>TRBV14|.|TRBJ2-3|.
CASSQVPADTQYF
TGTGCCAGCAGCCAAGTCCCCGCAGATACGCAGTATTTT
>TRBV7-9|TRBD2|TRBJ2-1|.
CASSSGLAGEDEQFF
TGTGCCAGCAGCTCGGGACTAGCGGGTGAGGATGAGCAGTTCTTC
>TRBV4-2|TRBD1|TRBJ1-2|once
CASSPPGQDNYGYTF
TGTGCCAGCAGCCCCCCGGGACAGGATAACTATGGCTACACCTTC
>TRBV9|.|TRBJ2-1|.
CASSAGGGGSSYNEQFF
TGTGCCAGCAGCGCCGGTGGAGGGGGGAGCTCCTACAATGAGCAGTTCTTC
>TRBV7-2|.|TRBJ1-5|.
CASSLPGLWGRPQHF
TGTGCCAGCAGCTTACCGGGCCTCTGGGGTCGGCCCCAGCATTTT
>TRBV6-5|.|TRBJ2-1|.
CASSYSAGNEQFF
TGTGCCAGCAGTTACTCCGCGGGGAATGAGCAGTTCTTC
>TRBV11-2|.|TRBJ2-1|.
CASSLEVEVTLYNEQFF
TGTGCCAGCAGCTTAGAAGTTGAGGTGACCTTGTACAATGAGCAGTTCTTC
>TRBV27|TRBD2|TRBJ2-1|once
CASKLAGRDEQFF
TGTGCCAGCAAACTAGCGGGACGGGATGAGCAGTTCTTC
>TRBV11-3|.|TRBJ2-1|.
CASSLVGSNGYNEQFF
TGTGCCAGCAGCTTAGTTGGCTCTAACGGTTACAATGAGCAGTTCTTC
>TRBV28|.|TRBJ2-1|.
CASSSPWGIETSSYNEQFF
TGTGCCAGCAGTTCCCCCTGGGGTATTGAGACTAGCTCCTACAATGAGCAGTTCTTC
>TRBV7-9|.|TRBJ1-4|few
CASSSDNPNEKLFF
TGTGCCAGCAGCTCGGACAATCCAAATGAAAAACTGTTTTTT
>TRBV7-2|TRBD2|TRBJ2-7|.
CASSLAASGVPYEQYF
TGTGCCAGCAGCTTAGCGGCTAGCGGGGTTCCCTACGAGCAGTACTTC
>TRBV29-1|.|TRBJ2-7|.
CSVWLSGTYEQYF
TGCAGCGTGTGGCTTAGCGGCACCTACGAGCAGTACTTC
>TRBV23-1|.|TRBJ2-3|.
CASSQCPGQNTDTQYF
TGCGCCAGCAGTCAATGCCCGGGACAAAACACAGATACGCAGTATTTT
>TRBV7-9|.|TRBJ2-7|.
CASSGTDQTPYEQYF
TGTGCCAGCAGCGGGACGGATCAGACCCCCTACGAGCAGTACTTC
>TRBV5-1|TRBD1|TRBJ2-2|once
CASKFDRAMGTGELFF
TGCGCCAGCAAATTCGACAGGGCTATGGGCACCGGGGAGCTGTTTTTT
>TRBV28|TRBD1|TRBJ2-2|.
CASSKGRDRSTGELFF
TGTGCCAGCAGCAAGGGCCGGGACAGGAGTACCGGGGAGCTGTTTTTT
>TRBV12-5|.|TRBJ2-3|.
CASGLGGFDTQYF
TGTGCTAGTGGTTTAGGTGGATTTGATACGCAGTATTTT
>TRBV29-1|TRBD1|TRBJ1-2|.
CSVRTGLNYGYTF
TGCAGCGTGCGGACAGGCCTAAACTATGGCTACACCTTC
>TRBV7-6|.|TRBJ2-3|.
CASSLIGTGTDTQYF
TGTGCCAGCAGCTTGATTGGCACTGGCACAGATACGCAGTATTTT
>TRBV27|TRBD2|TRBJ2-5|.
CASSVLAGVQETQYF
TGTGCCAGCAGTGTACTAGCGGGAGTACAAGAGACCCAGTACTTC
>TRBV7-6|TRBD1|TRBJ1-4|once
CASSYLGTGLEKLFF
TGTGCCAGCAGCTACCTTGGGACAGGTCTTGAAAAACTGTTTTTT
>TRBV6-1|TRBD1|TRBJ2-7|.
CASSSGQGGSF
TGTGCCAGCAGTTCCGGACAGGGAGGAAGCTTC
>TRBV25-1|TRBD2|TRBJ2-1|once
CASRSASGRYNEQFF
TGTGCCAGCAGGTCCGCTAGCGGGAGGTACAATGAGCAGTTCTTC
>TRBV30|.|TRBJ2-5|.
CAWSTTGRETQYF
TGTGCCTGGAGTACTACAGGGAGGGAGACCCAGTACTTC